Below are 29 T cell receptor beta chains sequenced from a single sample in a study of lymphopenia after photon versus proton radiotherapy. Assay used: immunoSEQ multiplex PCR; TCRdb lists only in-frame clones, some missing. The table records more than 80,000 clones, around 82% of them present only once. This sample comprised peripheral blood, obtained from a patient treated with proton-based radiotherapy. All receptors come from a man aged 60 to 75 with pancreatic cancer.

The chain combines TRBV7-9 with TRBJ2-3, with D unclear. Germline CDR1 SEHNR, CDR2 FQNEAQ (reference sequence). The length of the CDR3 is 12 residues. The V gene lost 1 base and the J gene lost 5 bases, with 4 bases spanning the gap. CDR3 sequence: CASSLGIDTQYF. CDR3 nucleotides: TGTGCCAGCAGCTTAGGGATAGATACGCAGTATTTT.

The chain has TRBV19 and TRBJ1-1; D is unresolved. This CDR3 region has 13 residues. V dropped 6 bases and J dropped 4 bases, with 12 bases sitting between them. The germline V gene has CDR1 LNHDA and CDR2 SQIVND (reference sequence). This chain's CDR3 is CASSTQRGTEAFF. DNA of the CDR3: TGTGCCAGTAGCACACAGAGAGGCACTGAAGCTTTCTTT.

The CDR3, as DNA: TGTGCCAGCAGCCAGGGCTTTGTGGGGAGGACTGAAGCTTTCTTT. This sequence encodes CASSQGFVGRTEAFF. The chain couples TRBV4-2 to TRBJ1-1; no clear D. Germline loops: CDR1 LGHNA, CDR2 YNFKEQ. The CDR3 extends over 15 amino acids. Trimming removed 3 bases at V and 5 bases at J, with 16 bases between.

This chain links TRBV29-1 with TRBJ1-1, with D possibly TRBD1 on 5 matching bases. Germline assignment: CDR1 SQVTM and CDR2 ANQGSEA. Trimming cost V 5 bases and J 4 bases, with 14 bases left between them. This CDR3 is built from 13 residues. Here the CDR3 reads CSVSSLGGTEAFF. The CDR3 nucleotides are TGCAGCGTTTCCTCTTTGGGGGGCACTGAAGCTTTCTTT.

The chain recombines TRBV4-3 with TRBJ2-1; 7 bases are a match to TRBD1. The germline V gene encodes CDR1 LGHNA and CDR2 YSLEER. This CDR3 region has 15 residues. V trimming: 3 bases; J trimming: 0 bases; junction bases outside the gene matches: 2. The CDR3 nucleotides are TGCGCCAGCAGCCAGGGACAGCTCTCCTACAATGAGCAGTTCTTC. This gives the protein CASSQGQLSYNEQFF.

The chain is built from TRBV28 and TRBJ1-5; 8 bases align to TRBD1. CDR3 length: 16 residues. CDR1 is MDHEN, CDR2 SYDVKM, per germline. Germline trimming cut 4 bases from V and 1 base from J; bases unmatched to any gene: 6. CDR3 region: CASSSVNRGSNQPQHF. The CDR3 nucleotides are TGTGCCAGCAGTTCCGTAAACAGGGGGAGCAATCAGCCCCAGCATTTT.

Comment on this clone: Other DNA variants within this sample encode the same CDR3. This rearrangement joins TRBV18 to TRBJ2-7; 8 bases are a match to TRBD1. Germline V gives CDR1 KGHSH, CDR2 LQKENI. V shed 5 bases and J 1 base; nucleotides not matched to a gene: 1. There are 13 residues in the CDR3. The DNA of the CDR3 is TGTGCCAGCTCAAGACAGGGGTCCTACGAGCAGTACTTC. Its protein product is CASSRQGSYEQYF.

The CDR3 protein is CASSLGHGSKREQFF. The CDR3 coding sequence is TGTGCCAGCAGCTTAGGTCACGGCTCCAAGAGGGAGCAGTTCTTC. This rearrangement joins TRBV11-3 to TRBJ2-1; D not resolved. This CDR3 comprises 15 residues. V shed 1 base and J shed 10 bases, with 17 bases lying between them. Germline CDR1 and CDR2: SGHNT and YENEEA.

This clone was seen just once. The J gene is TRBJ2-7, the V gene TRBV5-4; possible D gene TRBD1, 6 bases. The CDR3 sequence is 13 residues long. Deletions cut 4 bases from V and 2 bases from J, with 10 bases between. The germline V gene encodes CDR1 SGHNT and CDR2 YYREEE (reference sequence). The CDR3 region has the DNA TGTGCCAGCAGCCCACAGGGAGCCTACGAGCAGTACTTC. This gives the protein CASSPQGAYEQYF.

The chain links TRBV19 to TRBJ1-2, with D possibly TRBD1 on 5 matching bases. V lost 5 bases and J lost 4, with 11 bases in between. The germline V gene has CDR1 LNHDA and CDR2 SQIVND (reference sequence). This CDR3 contains 13 residues. CDR3 coding DNA: TGTGCCAGTAGTGAGGGGAACCGCTATGGCTACACCTTC. Protein product: CASSEGNRYGYTF.

V usage is TRBV30 and J usage is TRBJ1-2, with D possibly being TRBD1 (5 bases). Germline values: CDR1 GTSNPN, CDR2 SVGIG (reference sequence). V lost 2 bases, J lost 4 bases, and 17 bases lay in between. The CDR3 sequence is 15 residues long. CDR3 protein: CAWSLPGPPIYGYTF. The CDR3 DNA is TGTGCCTGGAGTCTACCGGGACCTCCCATCTATGGCTACACCTTC.

In its sample, this clone was seen a few times. The chain combines TRBV7-9 with TRBJ2-1; TRBD1 might be the D (7 bases). The CDR3 loop spans 15 amino acids. V shed 6 bases and J shed 2 bases, with 14 bases lying between them. From germline, CDR1 is SEHNR and CDR2 FQNEAQ (reference sequence). CDR3 nucleotide sequence: TGTGCCAGCAGGTTCCAGGGGGGCGCCTACAATGAGCAGTTCTTC. Translation: CASRFQGGAYNEQFF.

The chain couples TRBV30 to TRBJ1-2; a weak D match, TRBD1 (5 bases). Germline V gene lookup returns CDR1 GTSNPN and CDR2 SVGIG (reference sequence). The CDR3 has 14 amino acids. V dropped 6 bases and J dropped 4 bases, with 18 bases sitting between them. CDR3 protein: CACPTGRTFYGYTF. Here the CDR3 DNA reads TGTGCCTGTCCCACAGGAAGAACTTTCTATGGCTACACCTTC.

J is TRBJ2-3 and V is TRBV5-1, with D possibly called TRBD1 or TRBD2 (5 bases each). Trimming took 5 bases from V and 0 from J, leaving 13 bases between them. The CDR3 is 15 residues long. The germline V gene has CDR1 SGHRS and CDR2 YFSETQ. CDR3 bases: TGCGCCAGCAGGGCCGGGACGGTAAGCACAGATACGCAGTATTTT. As protein: CASRAGTVSTDTQYF.

The chain couples TRBV27 to TRBJ2-2; D unresolved. The germline V and J ends were trimmed by 6 bases and 5 bases, with 10 bases remaining between them. Per germline, CDR1 MNHEY and CDR2 SMNVEV (reference sequence). This CDR3 contains 13 residues. The CDR3, as DNA: TGTGCCAGCAGCCCAAGGCCGACCGGGGAGCTGTTTTTT. It is translated as CASSPRPTGELFF.

This chain connects TRBV7-9 to TRBJ2-2; D unclear. The CDR3 is 15 residues long. Trimming removed 2 bases at V and 0 bases at J, with 7 bases between. Germline CDR1 and CDR2: SEHNR and FQNEAQ (reference sequence). Here the CDR3 DNA reads TGTGCCAGCAGCTTACCCGTACCGAACACCGGGGAGCTGTTTTTT. This gives the protein CASSLPVPNTGELFF.

The chain employs TRBV6-5 and TRBJ2-1, with a possible D match to TRBD2 (6 bases). This CDR3 has 15 amino acids. Germline CDR1 reads MNHEY; CDR2 reads SVGAGI. V was cut by 5 bases and J by 0 bases, with 11 bases left in between. The CDR3 DNA follows: TGTGCCAGCAGTCACGGGACTTTCTCCTACAATGAGCAGTTCTTC. Residues: CASSHGTFSYNEQFF.

The rearrangement uses TRBV30 and TRBJ1-5, with a weak D call TRBD1 (5 bases). The germline V gene has CDR1 GTSNPN and CDR2 SVGIG (reference sequence). V was trimmed by 2 bases and J by 3 bases, leaving 14 bases between them. This CDR3 is 15 amino acids long. CDR3 protein: CAWSFPGHYNQPQHF. The CDR3 nucleotides are TGTGCCTGGAGTTTTCCAGGGCACTACAATCAGCCCCAGCATTTT.

This clone has more than one count but fewer than ten. The chain's CDR3 is CASSGDWEPQHF. CDR3 nucleotide sequence: TGTGCCAGCAGTGGGGATTGGGAGCCCCAGCATTTT. The chain links TRBV28 to TRBJ1-5; D ambiguous. This CDR3 spans 12 amino acids. Germline V gene data show CDR1 as MDHEN and CDR2 as SYDVKM. Trimming stripped 5 bases from V and 8 bases from J, with 10 bases between.

This sequence joins TRBV28 and TRBJ2-3, with a tentative D call TRBD1 (6 bases). V was clipped by 6 bases and J by 2 bases, with 21 bases between them. Germline CDR1 MDHEN, CDR2 SYDVKM. The CDR3 has 17 amino acids. CDR3 sequence reads: CASSPHEGGISTDTQYF. CDR3 in DNA: TGTGCCAGCAGCCCACACGAAGGGGGAATTTCCACAGATACGCAGTATTTT.

The rearrangement uses TRBV27 and TRBJ2-7; D is unresolved. There are 13 residues in the CDR3. V was cut by 8 bases and J by 6 bases, with 17 bases left in between. CDR1 is MNHEY, CDR2 SMNVEV, per germline (reference sequence). The DNA for the CDR3 is TGTGCCAGCGCAATGGAAGCGCCTTTCGAGCAGTACTTC. Amino acids: CASAMEAPFEQYF.

This clone was seen a few times. J is TRBJ1-2 and V is TRBV2, with D possibly matching TRBD1 (5 bases). V lost 3 bases and J 5 bases, leaving 19 bases between the germline ends. The CDR3 sequence is 16 residues long. The V gene's germline CDR1 is SNHLY and CDR2 FYNNEI. The chain's CDR3 is CASSDGTAFPVYGYTF. The CDR3 DNA is TGTGCCAGCAGTGATGGGACTGCCTTCCCCGTTTATGGCTACACCTTC.

The chain uses TRBV7-8 and TRBJ2-1; 8 bases match TRBD2. This CDR3 contains 15 residues. V dropped 1 base and J dropped 10; count of bases not matched to a gene: 9. CDR1 is SGHVS and CDR2 is FQNEAQ in the germline V gene. CDR3 coding DNA: TGTGCCAGCAGCTTAGTGGGACTAGGCCGAGGGGAGCAGTTCTTC. It specifies CASSLVGLGRGEQFF.

The CDR3 reads CASSLNQNTQYF. The CDR3 nucleotides are TGTGCCAGCAGTTTAAATCAGAATACGCAGTATTTT. J is TRBJ2-3 and V is TRBV27; D unresolved. This CDR3 contains 12 residues. Germline V gives CDR1 MNHEY, CDR2 SMNVEV (reference sequence). V was pared by 2 bases and J by 7 bases, with 7 bases between.

This chain links TRBV6-1 with TRBJ2-1, with D perhaps matching TRBD1 (5 bases). CDR3 size: 14 residues. Germline-derived CDR1 and CDR2 are MNHNS and SASEGT. Trimming cost V 7 bases and J 10 bases, with 20 bases left between them. The CDR3 DNA follows: TGTGCCAGCAACCCCTCCAGGACAATGATGGAGCAGTTCTTC. It codes for CASNPSRTMMEQFF.

The rearrangement uses TRBV25-1 and TRBJ2-5; 7 bases align to TRBD2. J lost 2 bases, V lost 3 bases, and 12 bases had no gene match. This CDR3 has 17 residues. CDR1 MGHDK and CDR2 SYGVNS come from the germline V gene. The chain's CDR3 is CASSDDGGVGGQETQYF. The CDR3 DNA reads as TGTGCCAGCAGTGATGATGGCGGGGTGGGAGGGCAAGAGACCCAGTACTTC.

V usage is TRBV28 and J usage is TRBJ1-2, with D hard to call. The CDR3 is 14 residues long. Trimming cost V 5 bases and J 2 bases, with 12 bases left between them. Germline CDR1 and CDR2: MDHEN and SYDVKM. The CDR3 DNA reads TGTGCCAGCAGTCTTCCAGGTACCAACTATGGCTACACCTTC. It translates to CASSLPGTNYGYTF.

This chain connects TRBV6-5 to TRBJ2-6, with TRBD1 matching 7 bases. Germline V lookup: CDR1 MNHEY, CDR2 SVGAGI. Germline trimming cut 10 bases from V and 0 bases from J; bases unmatched to any gene: 6. This CDR3 is built from 15 residues. CDR3 sequence (DNA): TGTGCCACCTCGACAGGGAGCTCTGGGGCCAACGTCCTGACTTTC. Its protein product is CATSTGSSGANVLTF.

In nucleotides, the CDR3 is TGCGCCAGCAGCATGGGACAAGGACGCCTTGGATTCGAGGGCTACACCTTC. It encodes CASSMGQGRLGFEGYTF. V gene TRBV5-1 combines with J gene TRBJ1-2, with D perhaps TRBD1 (6 bases). The CDR3 loop spans 17 amino acids. V was clipped by 4 bases and J by 8 bases, with 27 bases between them. Germline values: CDR1 SGHRS, CDR2 YFSETQ.